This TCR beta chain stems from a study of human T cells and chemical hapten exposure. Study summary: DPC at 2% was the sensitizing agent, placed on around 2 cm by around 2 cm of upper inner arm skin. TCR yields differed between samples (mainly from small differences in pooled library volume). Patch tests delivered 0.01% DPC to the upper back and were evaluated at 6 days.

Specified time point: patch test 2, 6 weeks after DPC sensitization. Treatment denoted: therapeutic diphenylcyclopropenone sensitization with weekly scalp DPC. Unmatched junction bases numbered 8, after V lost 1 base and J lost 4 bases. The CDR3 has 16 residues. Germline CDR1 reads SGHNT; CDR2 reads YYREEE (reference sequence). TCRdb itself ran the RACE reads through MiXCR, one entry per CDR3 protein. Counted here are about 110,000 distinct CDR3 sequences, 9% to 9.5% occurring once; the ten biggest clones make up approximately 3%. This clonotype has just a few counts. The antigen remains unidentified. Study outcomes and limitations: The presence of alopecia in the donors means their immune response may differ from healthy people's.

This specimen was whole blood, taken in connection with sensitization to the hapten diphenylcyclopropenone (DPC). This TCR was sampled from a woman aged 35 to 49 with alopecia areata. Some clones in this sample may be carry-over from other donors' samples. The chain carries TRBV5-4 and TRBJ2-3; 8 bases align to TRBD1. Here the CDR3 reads CASSLSTDRGADTQYF. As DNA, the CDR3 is TGTGCCAGCAGCTTGTCAACAGACAGGGGAGCAGATACGCAGTATTTT.